The present TCR beta chain was sequenced within a study of blood T cell repertoires in COVID-19. Overall study context: The United States, Italy and Spain supplied acute and convalescent COVID-19 samples.

The age range of participants was roughly 18 to 90 years, with residence in about two dozen US areas. Allocation to cohorts depended on clinical history reported by the participants. How the authors handled the data: Estimates of nucleated cell counts were drawn from the amplification of reference gene primers. Clones were read by immunoSEQ multiplex PCR, and TCRdb kept only the in-frame ones, dropping some. V, J and clone size are those of that table, while D and trimming were read from the DNA. The sample comprises 140,000 to 150,000 clones, 87% of which are singletons, and about 10% rests with the top ten. CDR3 size: 12 residues. The germline V and J ends were trimmed by 0 bases and 7 bases, with 7 bases remaining between them. CDR1 is SGHTS, CDR2 YDEGEE, per germline.

The rearrangement links TRBV5-8 to TRBJ1-1; D perhaps matches TRBD1 (5 bases). The clonotype originates from a man between 60 and 70 years old who had recovered from COVID-19. Sequencing was done on a sample of PBMCs or T cells enriched from blood (not recorded which). Here the CDR3 DNA reads TGTGCCAGCAGCTTGGGGACAAATGAAGCTTTCTTT. This encodes CASSLGTNEAFF.